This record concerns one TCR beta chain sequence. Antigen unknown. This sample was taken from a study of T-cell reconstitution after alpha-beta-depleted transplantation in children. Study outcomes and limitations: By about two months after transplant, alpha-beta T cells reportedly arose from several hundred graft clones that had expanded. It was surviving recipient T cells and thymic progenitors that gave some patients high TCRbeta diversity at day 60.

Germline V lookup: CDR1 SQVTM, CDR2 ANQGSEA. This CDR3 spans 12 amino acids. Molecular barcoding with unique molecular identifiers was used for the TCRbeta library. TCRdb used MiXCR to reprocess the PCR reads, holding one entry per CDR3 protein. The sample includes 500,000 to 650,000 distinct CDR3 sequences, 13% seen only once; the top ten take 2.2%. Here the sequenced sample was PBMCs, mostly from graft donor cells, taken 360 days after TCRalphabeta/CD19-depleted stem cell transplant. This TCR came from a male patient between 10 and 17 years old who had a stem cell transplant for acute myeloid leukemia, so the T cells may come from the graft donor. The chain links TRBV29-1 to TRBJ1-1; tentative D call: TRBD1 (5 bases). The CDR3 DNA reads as TGCACTACCGGGGGGGAAAGGACTGAAGCTTTCTTT. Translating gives CTTGGERTEAFF.